Given below is one TCR beta chain in context. Its antigen is undetermined. This sample was included in a study of cytomegalovirus exposure and HLA in healthy donors. Overall study context: T cells numbering some 170 million yielded some 100 million unique TCR beta sequences in an earlier analysis.

The primer mix had 60 Vbeta and 13 Jbeta primers. Sequencing used immunoSEQ multiplex PCR; TCRdb keeps in-frame clones, though not all of them. This sample has fewer than 150,000 clones, with approximately 80% found just once. The CDR3 extends over 14 amino acids. V was trimmed by 1 base and J by 1 base, leaving 5 bases between them. Germline CDR1 SGHVS, CDR2 FQNEAQ. Study conclusions and caveats: Later analysis associated a missense DCLRE1C variant with TCR beta V- and J-gene trimming.

Input material: PBMCs. This TCR derives from a man aged 40-50 years in good health and CMV-seropositive. The chain employs TRBV7-8 and TRBJ1-3, with D hard to call. CDR3 residues: CASSLGGSGNTIYF. The CDR3 nucleotides read TGTGCCAGCAGCTTAGGAGGTTCTGGAAACACCATATATTTT.